The present T cell receptor (beta chain) was sequenced within a study of T cell changes during pregnancy in multiple sclerosis. The table came from immunoSEQ multiplex PCR; TCRdb's copy has only in-frame clones and leaves some out. The data contain roughly 100,000 clones, 90% of them singletons. The CDR3 is made up of 12 amino acids. The germline V gene encodes CDR1 LNHDA and CDR2 SQIVND (reference sequence). Trimming removed 6 bases from V and 11 bases from J, with 16 bases in between. The genes are TRBV19 and TRBJ1-1; no firm D call. Sequenced here: peripheral blood, sampled in the second trimester of pregnancy. This clonotype was obtained from a female donor in good health, enrolled as a control in a pregnancy study. CDR3 protein: CASSPGRVRAFF. The CDR3 nucleotides read TGTGCCAGTAGCCCTGGTCGGGTTCGGGCTTTCTTT.